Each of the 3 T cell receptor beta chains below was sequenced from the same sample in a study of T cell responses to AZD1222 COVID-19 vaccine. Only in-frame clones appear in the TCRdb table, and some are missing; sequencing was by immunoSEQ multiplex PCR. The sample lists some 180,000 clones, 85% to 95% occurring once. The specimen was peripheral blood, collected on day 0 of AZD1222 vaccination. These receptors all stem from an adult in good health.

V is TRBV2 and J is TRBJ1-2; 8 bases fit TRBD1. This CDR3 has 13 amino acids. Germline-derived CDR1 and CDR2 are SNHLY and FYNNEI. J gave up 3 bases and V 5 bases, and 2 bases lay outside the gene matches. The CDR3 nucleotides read TGTGCCAGCAGTTCGGGACAGGACTATGGCTACACCTTC. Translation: CASSSGQDYGYTF.

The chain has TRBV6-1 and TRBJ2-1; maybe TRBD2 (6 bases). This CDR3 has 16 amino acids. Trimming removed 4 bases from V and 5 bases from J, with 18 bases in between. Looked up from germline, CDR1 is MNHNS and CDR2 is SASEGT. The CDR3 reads CASSGPSRGLHNEQFF. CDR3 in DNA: TGTGCCAGCAGTGGCCCCTCCCGGGGACTCCACAATGAGCAGTTCTTC.

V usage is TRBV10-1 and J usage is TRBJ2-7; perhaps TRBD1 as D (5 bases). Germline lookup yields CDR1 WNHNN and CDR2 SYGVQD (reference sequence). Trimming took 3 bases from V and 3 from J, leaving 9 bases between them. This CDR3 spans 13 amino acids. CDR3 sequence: CASSEDSYYEQYF. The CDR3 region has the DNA TGCGCCAGCAGTGAAGACAGCTACTACGAGCAGTACTTC.